The 26 T cell receptor beta chains given below trace back to one sample, sequenced in a study of cytomegalovirus exposure and HLA in healthy donors. PCR was performed using 60 Vbeta and 13 Jbeta primers. This table comes from immunoSEQ multiplex PCR, and its TCRdb copy is limited to in-frame clones, with some not included. The sample consists of approximately 190,000 clones, approximately 78% of them appearing once. The sample taken for sequencing was PBMCs. Every receptor here comes from a young woman in good health and CMV-seropositive.

The J gene is TRBJ1-1, the V gene TRBV30, with D uncertain. CDR1 and CDR2 from the germline V gene are GTSNPN and SVGIG (reference sequence). V lost 5 bases, J lost 2 bases, and 3 bases lay in between. CDR3 length: 10 amino acids. The CDR3 loop reads CAWVNTEAFF. As DNA, the CDR3 is TGTGCCTGGGTAAACACTGAAGCTTTCTTT.

The chain links TRBV28 to TRBJ2-7; 7 bases fit TRBD1. The CDR3 is 12 residues long. Trimming took 6 bases from V and 12 from J; bases not matched to a gene: 11. Germline V gives CDR1 MDHEN, CDR2 SYDVKM. The CDR3 loop reads CASSRTGENRYF. CDR3 nucleotides: TGTGCCAGCAGCCGAACAGGGGAGAATCGGTACTTC.

V gene TRBV7-8 combines with J gene TRBJ2-7; 7 bases map to TRBD1. The CDR3 is 15 amino acids. The trim removed 0 bases at V and 2 bases at J, leaving 4 bases unmatched. Per the germline V gene, CDR1 is SGHVS and CDR2 is FQNEAQ. The chain's CDR3 is CASSLATGQTYEQYF. In nucleotides, the CDR3 is TGTGCCAGCAGCTTAGCGACGGGACAGACCTACGAGCAGTACTTC.

The rearrangement uses TRBV5-6 and TRBJ2-3; D is possibly TRBD2 (6 bases). Germline V gene sequence: CDR1 SGHDT, CDR2 YYEEEE. The CDR3 length is 16 residues. Trimming cost V 3 bases and J 0 bases, with 14 bases left between them. The CDR3 DNA sequence: TGTGCCAGCAGCTCCTTAGCGGAGAGAAGCACAGATACGCAGTATTTT. This sequence encodes CASSSLAERSTDTQYF.

The chain joins TRBV2 to TRBJ2-5, with 9 bases identical to TRBD1. Trimming took 6 bases from V and 3 from J; bases not matched to a gene: 8. This CDR3 region has 15 residues. The germline gives CDR1 SNHLY, CDR2 FYNNEI. The CDR3 coding sequence is TGTGCCAGCAGCGAAACCACAGGGGGCGAAGAGACCCAGTACTTC. Its translation: CASSETTGGEETQYF.

The V gene is TRBV10-3, the J gene TRBJ1-1, with 10 bases fitting TRBD1. The germline V gene has CDR1 ENHRY and CDR2 SYGVKD. Trimming removed 3 bases from V and 10 bases from J; junction bases left unmatched: 11. The CDR3 is 15 residues long. The CDR3 sequence: CAISDQGQGKFAAFF. CDR3 nucleotide sequence: TGTGCCATCAGTGACCAGGGACAGGGGAAGTTCGCAGCTTTCTTT.

The J gene is TRBJ1-1, the V gene TRBV30; D gene ambiguous. V lost 0 bases, J lost 0 bases, and 11 bases lay in between. The CDR3 loop spans 15 amino acids. Germline V gene data show CDR1 as GTSNPN and CDR2 as SVGIG (reference sequence). In DNA, the CDR3 is TGTGCCTGGAGTGTACTTAACAGTTTGAACACTGAAGCTTTCTTT. The encoded protein is CAWSVLNSLNTEAFF.

This clone was seen only a few times. The V and J genes are TRBV6-1 and TRBJ2-7; tentative D call: TRBD1 (5 bases). This CDR3 contains 12 residues. Germline V lookup: CDR1 MNHNS, CDR2 SASEGT. Trimming pared 7 bases from V and 2 bases from J, leaving 9 bases between. The CDR3 spells CASNQGAYEQYF. The CDR3 DNA is TGTGCCAGCAACCAGGGCGCCTACGAGCAGTACTTC.

This chain links TRBV28 with TRBJ1-1; a weak D match, TRBD1 (6 bases). Germline CDR1 is MDHEN and CDR2 is SYDVKM. The CDR3 covers 16 residues. V lost 2 bases, J lost 0 bases, and 13 bases lay in between. CDR3 nucleotide sequence: TGTGCCAGCAGTTTAACAATGGGGGCCATGAACACTGAAGCTTTCTTT. It specifies CASSLTMGAMNTEAFF.

This clone was counted between two and nine times. The chain links TRBV30 to TRBJ2-1, with a tentative D call TRBD2 (6 bases). Germline V gives CDR1 GTSNPN, CDR2 SVGIG (reference sequence). V lost 6 bases, J lost 7 bases, and 22 bases lay in between. The CDR3 spans 15 residues. The CDR3 coding sequence is TGTGCCTGTTCAGGAGGGGCCCTTCTTTATAATGAGCAGTTCTTC. Its translation is CACSGGALLYNEQFF.

This chain links TRBV28 with TRBJ2-2, with 7 bases fitting TRBD2. With V trimmed by 3 bases and J by 7 bases, 8 bases remained unmatched. This CDR3 has 15 amino acids. Per germline, CDR1 MDHEN and CDR2 SYDVKM. CDR3 residues: CASSFLRGIGGELFF. In DNA, the CDR3 is TGTGCCAGCAGTTTTCTGCGGGGGATCGGCGGGGAGCTGTTTTTT.

This clone showed up just once. The CDR3, as DNA: TGTGCCACCAGCAGCCCATCCCCTCGGGTCTACGAGCAGTACTTC. It encodes CATSSPSPRVYEQYF. The V call is TRBV15, the J call TRBJ2-7; D is undetermined. V was shortened by 3 bases and J by 3 bases, with 15 bases between the two germline ends. This CDR3 is built from 15 residues. CDR1 and CDR2 from the germline V gene are LNHNV and YYDKDF (reference sequence).

This clone has more than one count but fewer than ten. The chain couples TRBV9 to TRBJ1-1; D is possibly TRBD1 (5 bases). Looked up from germline, CDR1 is SGDLS and CDR2 is YYNGEE. V lost 4 bases and J 4 bases, leaving 17 bases between the germline ends. This CDR3 contains 15 residues. The CDR3 region has the DNA TGTGCCAGCAGCCCCCAGGGTGGGAGGGGCACTGAAGCTTTCTTT. Amino acid sequence: CASSPQGGRGTEAFF.

This clone was found once. This chain links TRBV7-6 with TRBJ1-1; D is uncertain. Germline CDR1 reads SGHVS; CDR2 reads FNYEAQ. CDR3 length equals 13 residues. Trimming shortened V by 2 bases and J by 1 base, and 5 bases separated the two germline ends. The CDR3 reads CASSLKRNTEAFF. The CDR3 nucleotides read TGTGCCAGCAGCTTAAAGCGGAACACTGAAGCTTTCTTT.

This clone came up a few times. The chain couples TRBV28 to TRBJ2-5; D possibly corresponds to TRBD1 (6 bases). The CDR3 is 14 amino acids. Trimming pared 4 bases from V and 5 bases from J, leaving 14 bases between. The V gene's germline CDR1 is MDHEN and CDR2 SYDVKM. The CDR3 reads CASSSPQGRETQYF. Here the CDR3 DNA reads TGTGCCAGCAGTTCCCCCCAGGGGCGGGAGACCCAGTACTTC.

This clone was detected only a few times. This sequence joins TRBV6-5 and TRBJ2-2; 8 bases are shared with TRBD2. J gave up 3 bases and V 5 bases, and 5 bases lay outside the gene matches. This CDR3 has 15 residues. Germline V gene lookup returns CDR1 MNHEY and CDR2 SVGAGI. Here the CDR3 reads CASSLPAGDTGELFF. The DNA for the CDR3 is TGTGCCAGCAGTCTCCCAGCGGGGGACACCGGGGAGCTGTTTTTT.

The chain couples TRBV6-6 to TRBJ2-5, with D possibly TRBD2 on 6 matching bases. V was pared by 4 bases and J by 3 bases, with 15 bases between. The germline V gene encodes CDR1 MNHNY and CDR2 SVGAGI (reference sequence). The CDR3 is made up of 15 amino acids. The CDR3 DNA follows: TGTGCCAGCAGTTTGCCCGGGACTTATAAAGAGACCCAGTACTTC. Translation: CASSLPGTYKETQYF.

The rearrangement uses TRBV5-8 and TRBJ2-3, with D possibly being TRBD2 (5 bases). The V end lost 2 bases, the J end lost 0 bases, and 10 bases lay between the germline ends. Germline loops: CDR1 SGHTS, CDR2 YDEGEE. The CDR3 extends over 15 amino acids. The CDR3 bases are TGTGCCAGCAGCTTAGAGGGTGTGAGCACAGATACGCAGTATTTT. Translated: CASSLEGVSTDTQYF.

The chain employs TRBV28 and TRBJ1-2; TRBD1 is a possible D gene (5 bases). Trimming took off 3 bases at V and 10 bases at J, with 12 bases between the two ends. The CDR3 runs 12 residues. CDR1 is MDHEN and CDR2 is SYDVKM in the germline V gene. CDR3 sequence (DNA): TGTGCCAGCAGTTTGACCAGGGCGGTCTACACCTTC. Translating gives CASSLTRAVYTF.

This sequence joins TRBV28 and TRBJ2-1, with 8 bases fitting TRBD2. This CDR3 has 15 residues. J gave up 6 bases and V 3 bases, and 7 bases lay outside the gene matches. CDR1 and CDR2 from the germline V gene are MDHEN and SYDVKM. The CDR3: CASSLLGRAVNEQFF. Here the CDR3 DNA reads TGTGCCAGCAGTTTGCTCGGGAGGGCCGTCAATGAGCAGTTCTTC.

The genes are TRBV7-3 and TRBJ2-1; D perhaps matches TRBD2 (6 bases). The CDR3 length is 15 residues. The germline V and J ends were trimmed by 5 bases and 2 bases, with 13 bases remaining between them. The germline gives CDR1 SGHTA, CDR2 FQGTGA. CDR3 bases: TGTGCCAGCAGCCAAAGGGGAGGAGCCTACAATGAGCAGTTCTTC. This gives the protein CASSQRGGAYNEQFF. Based on the CDR3 plus reference TRBV7-3 and TRBJ2-1, the full variable domain is GAGVSQTPSNKVTEKGKYVELRCDPISGHTALYWYRQSLGQGPEFLIYFQGTGAADDSGLPNDRFFAVRPEGSVSTLKIQRTERGDSAVYLCASSQRGGAYNEQFFGPGTRLTVL.

Notes on this clone: One end of the junction varies from germline; a read error may be responsible. The rearrangement uses TRBV29-1 and TRBJ1-2; D gene unclear. CDR3 length: 12 residues. CDR1 is SQVTM and CDR2 is ANQGSEA in the germline V gene. CDR3 in DNA: TGCAGCGTTGAGGGCGGAGACTATGGTTACACCTTC. It codes for CSVEGGDYGYTF.

In the case of this clone: Other DNA sequences in the same sample also yield this CDR3. The gene calls are TRBV10-3 and TRBJ1-4; D not certain. CDR1 and CDR2 (germline): ENHRY, SYGVKD. The CDR3 extends over 15 amino acids. V lost 0 bases, J lost 4 bases, and 9 bases lay in between. This chain's CDR3 is CAISESLLSNEKLFF. The DNA of the CDR3 is TGTGCCATCAGTGAGTCTCTACTAAGTAATGAAAAACTGTTTTTT.

V is TRBV5-6 and J is TRBJ2-3; no firm D call. V lost 5 bases and J lost 5, with 18 bases in between. CDR3 length equals 15 residues. CDR1 is SGHDT and CDR2 is YYEEEE in the germline V gene. Written as DNA, the CDR3 is TGTGCCAGCAGGGTTGAGGATTCGAGTGGAGATACGCAGTATTTT. Its translation: CASRVEDSSGDTQYF.

This chain uses TRBV6-5 with TRBJ2-6; D may be TRBD1 (5 bases). There are 14 residues in the CDR3. V gave up 8 bases and J gave up 0 bases, with 8 bases separating them. In germline, CDR1 is MNHEY, CDR2 SVGAGI. This CDR3 reads CASSRDSGANVLTF. CDR3 nucleotides: TGTGCCAGCTCCAGGGACTCTGGGGCCAACGTCCTGACTTTC.

This chain joins TRBV28 and TRBJ2-3; weak D call: TRBD2 (6 bases). This CDR3 spans 12 amino acids. Trimming stripped 8 bases from V and 4 bases from J, with 10 bases between. CDR1 and CDR2 (germline): MDHEN, SYDVKM. The CDR3 loop is CASLTGADTQYF. In DNA form, the CDR3 reads TGTGCCAGCCTCACGGGGGCAGATACGCAGTATTTT.